This T cell receptor (beta chain) originates from a study of T cell responses to AZD1222 COVID-19 vaccine. Clones were sequenced by immunoSEQ multiplex PCR, and TCRdb holds only the in-frame ones, with some missing. The sample has tens of thousands of clones, around four fifths seen once; the top ten hold 1.3%. General study points: The number of AZD1222 recipients seropositive at baseline was only 6 or 7.

Points on this clone: Its cognate antigen is unknown.

The specimen was peripheral blood, collected 28 days after the second AZD1222 dose. The sequence was collected from an adult who received the AZD1222 COVID-19 vaccine.

The CDR3 sequence is CASTSDGSSYNEQFF. CDR3 coding DNA: TGCGCCAGCACCTCCGACGGGAGCTCCTACAATGAGCAGTTCTTC. The genes are TRBV4-3 and TRBJ2-1; D is possibly TRBD2 (6 bases). Looked up from germline, CDR1 is LGHNA and CDR2 is YSLEER. Trimming cost V 7 bases and J 0 bases, with 13 bases left between them. The CDR3 contains 15 residues.